This TCR beta chain originates from a study of graft-versus-host responses after intestinal transplantation. Notes on the study in general: Among circulating GvH clones, peak levels were associated with early post-transplant declines in HvG clones.

In regard to this clone: Its antigen remains unknown.

Libraries were prepared by immunoSEQ multiplex PCR; TCRdb keeps only in-frame clonotypes and omits some of them. Found here are some 77,000 clones, about 92% of them singletons; the top ten hold under 0.85%. The receptor was derived from a human patient who received an intestinal transplant, so some T cells may come from the graft donor. This specimen was PBMCs, taken 98 days after intestinal transplantation.

CDR3 region: CARPEGTNTGELFF. The CDR3 DNA is TGTGCCCGCCCCGAGGGAACGAACACCGGGGAGCTGTTTTTT. The chain links TRBV25-1 to TRBJ2-2; TRBD2 is a possible D gene (5 bases). The CDR3 has 14 amino acids. Germline CDR1 MGHDK, CDR2 SYGVNS. Trimming took 11 bases from V and 0 from J, leaving 13 bases between them.